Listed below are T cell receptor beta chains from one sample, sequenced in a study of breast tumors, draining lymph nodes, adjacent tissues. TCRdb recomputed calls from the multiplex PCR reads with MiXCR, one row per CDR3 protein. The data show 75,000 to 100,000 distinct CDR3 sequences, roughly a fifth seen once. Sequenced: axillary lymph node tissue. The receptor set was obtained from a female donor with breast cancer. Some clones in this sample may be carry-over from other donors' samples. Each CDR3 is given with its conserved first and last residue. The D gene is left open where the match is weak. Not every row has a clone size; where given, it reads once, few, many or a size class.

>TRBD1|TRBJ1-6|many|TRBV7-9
TGTGCCAGCAGCTTAGGGGTTGGGACAGGGGATTCACCCCTCCACTTT
CASSLGVGTGDSPLHF
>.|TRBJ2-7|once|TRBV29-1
TGCAGCGTTGACTCGACGGGCTACGAGCAGTACTTC
CSVDSTGYEQYF
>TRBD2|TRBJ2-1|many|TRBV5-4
TGTGCCAGCAGCTTCTCCGCGGGAGTTAACAATGAGCAGTTCTTC
CASSFSAGVNNEQFF
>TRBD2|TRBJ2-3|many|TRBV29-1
TGCAGCGTTCTTGCTGGGTCGAGAGCGGGACCCACAGATACGCAGTATTTT
CSVLAGSRAGPTDTQYF
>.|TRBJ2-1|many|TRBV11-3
TGTGCCAGCAGCTTAGGGGCTAACAATGAGCAGTTCTTC
CASSLGANNEQFF
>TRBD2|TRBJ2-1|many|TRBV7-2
TGTGCCAGCAGCCCAGACCTAGCGGGAGTTGAGCAGTTCTTC
CASSPDLAGVEQFF
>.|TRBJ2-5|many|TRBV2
TGTGCCACCCGGGAGCAGGCTGAGACCCAGTACTTC
CATREQAETQYF
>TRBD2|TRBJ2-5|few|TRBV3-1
TGTGCCAGCAGCCCGACTAGCGGGAGAGGGACGGAGACCCAGTACTTC
CASSPTSGRGTETQYF
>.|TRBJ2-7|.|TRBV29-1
TGCAGCGTGCTCAAACTCCCGGACAGAGCCTACGAGCAGTACTTT
CSVLKLPDRAYEQYF
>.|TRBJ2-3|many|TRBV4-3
TGCGCCAGCAGCCAAGATCTAACCCCCCAGCTAGATACGCAGTATTTT
CASSQDLTPQLDTQYF
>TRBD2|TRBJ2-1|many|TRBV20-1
TGCGGGCGGGGGGGAGGGGATCGCAATGAGCAGTTCTTC
CGRGGGDRNEQFF
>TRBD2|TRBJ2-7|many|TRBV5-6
TGTGCCAGCAGCTTGGGTGTAGCGGGAAGCTCCTACGAGCAGTACTTC
CASSLGVAGSSYEQYF
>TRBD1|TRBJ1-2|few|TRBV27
TGTGCCAGCAGACGGGGCAGGGGGGACTATGGCTACACCTTC
CASRRGRGDYGYTF
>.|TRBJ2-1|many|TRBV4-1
TGCGCCAGCAGCCAAGACCCCCAATACAATGAGCAGTTCTTC
CASSQDPQYNEQFF
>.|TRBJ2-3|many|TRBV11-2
TGTGCCAGCAGCTTAAGGACAACCGGGAGCTACACAGATACGCAGTATTTT
CASSLRTTGSYTDTQYF
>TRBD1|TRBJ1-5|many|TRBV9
TGTGCCAGCAGCGATCCTCCCGGGACAGGGGGCGTTGGCAATCAGCCCCAGCATTTT
CASSDPPGTGGVGNQPQHF
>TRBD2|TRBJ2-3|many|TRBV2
TGTGCCAGCAGACTAGCGGCCGGCACAGATACGCAGTATTTT
CASRLAAGTDTQYF
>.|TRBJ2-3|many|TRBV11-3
TGTGCCAGCAGCTTAGGAGACAGGCCCACAGATACGCAGTATTTT
CASSLGDRPTDTQYF
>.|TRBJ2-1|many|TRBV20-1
TGCAGTGCTAGGCCGACTAGCTCCTACAATGAGCAGTTCTTC
CSARPTSSYNEQFF
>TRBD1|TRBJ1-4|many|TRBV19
TGTGCCAGCACGACAGGGGAGGCGTATGAAGAAAAACTGTTTTTT
CASTTGEAYEEKLFF
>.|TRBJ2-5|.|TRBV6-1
TGTGCCAGCAGTTCAGGGACACAAGTGACCCAGTACTTC
CASSSGTQVTQYF
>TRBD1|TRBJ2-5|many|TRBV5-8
TGTGCCAGCAGCTTGAGGGACAGGGAGACCCAGTACTTC
CASSLRDRETQYF